The next 22 T cell receptor beta chains were all read from a single sample in a study of blood T cell repertoires in COVID-19. Clones were sequenced by immunoSEQ multiplex PCR, and TCRdb holds only the in-frame ones, with some missing. The profile covers around 370,000 clones, with around 90% appearing a single time and 1.2% taken by the ten largest. The specimen sequenced was PBMCs or T cells enriched from blood (not recorded which). The receptors originated from a woman under 30 who had recovered from COVID-19.

This clone was counted a few times. This chain links TRBV2 with TRBJ1-5; the D gene is possibly TRBD1 (5 bases). The V and J ends lost 3 bases and 4 bases respectively, with 10 bases between them. The germline CDR1 and CDR2 sequences are SNHLY and FYNNEI. The CDR3 spans 14 residues. The CDR3 DNA reads as TGTGCCAGCAGTGACGGCAGGGATAATCAGCCCCAGCATTTT. Protein: CASSDGRDNQPQHF. The variable domain in full, completed from reference TRBV2 and TRBJ1-5, reads EPEVTQTPSHQVTQMGQEVILRCVPISNHLYFYWYRQILGQKVEFLVSFYNNEISEKSEIFDDQFSVERPDGSNFTLKIRSTKLEDSAMYFCASSDGRDNQPQHFGDGTRLSIL.

The chain carries TRBV19 and TRBJ1-2; 7 bases are shared with TRBD1. V lost 6 bases to trimming and J lost 7 bases; unmatched junction nucleotides: 5. CDR1 is LNHDA and CDR2 is SQIVND in the germline V gene (reference sequence). The CDR3 totals 12 residues. The CDR3 protein is CASSRQGSGYTF. CDR3 DNA sequence: TGTGCCAGTAGCCGACAGGGATCTGGCTACACCTTC.

This sequence joins TRBV6-2 or TRBV6-3 and TRBJ2-5, with a weak D call TRBD2 (6 bases). The CDR3 spans 12 residues. V shed 4 bases and J shed 5 bases, with 8 bases lying between them. Germline values: CDR1 MNHEY, CDR2 SVGEGT. The DNA of the CDR3 is TGTGCCAGCAGTTCCCGGGGGGAGACCCAGTACTTC. Protein product: CASSSRGETQYF.

Here the CDR3 reads CASSTVRESQHF. In DNA, the CDR3 is TGTGCCAGCAGCACCGTCCGGGAGTCCCAGCATTTT. This rearrangement joins TRBV7-2 to TRBJ1-5; D ambiguous. CDR1 is SGHTA, CDR2 FQGNSA, per germline. There are 12 residues in the CDR3. V lost 5 bases to trimming and J lost 11 bases, with 13 bases between them.

The chain couples TRBV7-6 to TRBJ2-7; D is possibly TRBD2 (7 bases). Trimming removed 5 bases from V and 2 bases from J, with 19 bases in between. CDR3 length: 16 amino acids. Germline lookup yields CDR1 SGHVS and CDR2 FNYEAQ. This chain's CDR3 is CASSPNRGGGPYEQYF. The CDR3 DNA is TGTGCCAGCAGCCCAAACCGTGGCGGGGGCCCCTACGAGCAGTACTTC.

This clone was counted once. The chain carries TRBV15 and TRBJ2-1; tentative D call: TRBD2 (5 bases). The CDR3 consists of 15 residues. Germline V CDR1 and CDR2: LNHNV, YYDKDF (reference sequence). The germline V and J ends were trimmed by 5 bases and 3 bases, with 14 bases remaining between them. The CDR3 DNA sequence: TGTGCCACCAGCGGTTACGGACGGGACTACAATGAGCAGTTCTTC. It encodes CATSGYGRDYNEQFF. Based on the CDR3 plus reference TRBV15 and TRBJ2-1, the full variable domain is DAMVIQNPRYQVTQFGKPVTLSCSQTLNHNVMYWYQQKSSQAPKLLFHYYDKDFNNEADTPDNFQSRRPNTSFCFLDIRSPGLGDTAMYLCATSGYGRDYNEQFFGPGTRLTVL.

This clone has only one observation. The chain carries TRBV6-6 and TRBJ2-2; 8 bases align to TRBD1. This CDR3 is 13 amino acids long. Per germline, CDR1 MNHNY and CDR2 SVGAGI (reference sequence). V lost 6 bases to trimming and J lost 6 bases; unmatched junction nucleotides: 3. The CDR3 nucleotides read TGTGCCAGCAGAGACAGGGGATCCGGGGAGCTGTTTTTT. Amino acid sequence: CASRDRGSGELFF.

This chain joins TRBV25-1 and TRBJ1-4; possibly TRBD1 for D (6 bases). The CDR3 has 15 residues. The germline V gene encodes CDR1 MGHDK and CDR2 SYGVNS. The V and J ends lost 7 bases and 4 bases respectively, with 16 bases between them. This chain's CDR3 is CASKETGSINEKLFF. In nucleotides, the CDR3 is TGTGCCAGCAAAGAGACAGGTTCGATTAATGAAAAACTGTTTTTT.

This chain connects TRBV4-1 to TRBJ1-2, with TRBD1 as a possible D gene (6 bases). The CDR3 consists of 17 residues. Germline V gives CDR1 MGHRA, CDR2 YSYEKL. V was shortened by 0 bases and J by 0 bases, with 14 bases between the two germline ends. CDR3 protein: CASSQDLGQGTNYGYTF. For the CDR3, the DNA is TGCGCCAGCAGCCAAGATCTAGGGCAGGGGACTAACTATGGCTACACCTTC.

DNA of the CDR3: TGTGCCAGCAGCTCACAGGGGCGATCAGGGGATACGCAGTATTTT. Encoded protein: CASSSQGRSGDTQYF. The rearrangement uses TRBV9 and TRBJ2-3; 7 positions match TRBD1. Germline V lookup: CDR1 SGDLS, CDR2 YYNGEE. Trimming cost V 4 bases and J 6 bases; bases outside gene matches: 11. The CDR3 contains 15 residues. The full variable domain, rest sourced from reference TRBV9 and TRBJ2-3, is DSGVTQTPKHLITATGQRVTLRCSPRSGDLSVYWYQQSLDQGLQFLIQYYNGEERAKGNILERFSAQQFPDLHSELNLSSLELGDSALYFCASSSQGRSGDTQYFGPGTRLTVL.

This chain joins TRBV9 and TRBJ1-1; maybe TRBD1 (6 bases). The V end lost 4 bases, the J end lost 11 bases, and 15 bases lay between the germline ends. This CDR3 is built from 12 residues. Germline V gene lookup returns CDR1 SGDLS and CDR2 YYNGEE. CDR3 loop: CASSPGAKEAFF. The CDR3 DNA is TGTGCCAGCAGCCCAGGGGCGAAAGAGGCTTTCTTT.

The genes are TRBV7-9 and TRBJ2-7; 10 bases agree with TRBD2. Germline V gene data show CDR1 as SEHNR and CDR2 as FQNEAQ (reference sequence). This CDR3 is 15 amino acids long. J was trimmed by 0 bases and V by 3 bases; bases with no gene match: 2. CDR3: CASSFSGGSSYEQYF. CDR3 nucleotides: TGTGCCAGCAGCTTTAGCGGGGGGAGCTCCTACGAGCAGTACTTC.

The chain uses TRBV7-9 and TRBJ1-4, with 7 bases aligning to TRBD1. J was trimmed by 2 bases and V by 5 bases; bases with no gene match: 5. This CDR3 is 15 amino acids long. CDR1 and CDR2 (germline): SEHNR, FQNEAQ (reference sequence). CDR3 region: CASSPRQGTNEKLFF. The CDR3 DNA reads as TGTGCCAGCAGCCCCAGACAGGGCACTAATGAAAAACTGTTTTTT.

This rearrangement joins TRBV7-2 to TRBJ2-1, with TRBD2 matching 11 bases. In germline, CDR1 is SGHTA, CDR2 FQGNSA. V gave up 5 bases and J gave up 6 bases; unmatched junction bases: 12. This CDR3 is built from 17 residues. In DNA form, the CDR3 reads TGTGCCAGCAGCCCCCCCGGTCTAGCGGGGGGACTCAATGAGCAGTTCTTC. Its translation: CASSPPGLAGGLNEQFF.

The rearrangement links TRBV3-1 (or the pseudogene TRBV3-2) to TRBJ2-2; D call uncertain. The CDR3 is made up of 19 amino acids. V was trimmed by 0 bases and J by 3 bases, leaving 20 bases between them. In germline, CDR1 is LGHDT, CDR2 YNNKEL (reference sequence). The CDR3, as DNA: TGTGCCAGCAGCCAAGAGGTTGAAAAGAGGCTGGTACACACCGGGGAGCTGTTTTTT. The encoded protein is CASSQEVEKRLVHTGELFF.

This chain connects TRBV7-2 to TRBJ2-7; TRBD1 matches at 7 bases. V lost 4 bases to trimming and J lost 2 bases; unmatched junction nucleotides: 8. Germline V gene data show CDR1 as SGHTA and CDR2 as FQGNSA. CDR3 length: 15 residues. The CDR3 coding sequence is TGTGCCAGCAGCTCGGCCGCCGGGACAGCCTACGAGCAGTACTTC. Its translation is CASSSAAGTAYEQYF.

In its sample, this clone was seen a few times. J is TRBJ1-2 and V is TRBV12-5; 7 bases fit TRBD1. The CDR3 runs 15 residues. V was pared by 1 base and J by 4 bases, with 6 bases of the junction left unmatched. Germline V gene sequence: CDR1 LGHNT, CDR2 FRNRAP. The CDR3 here is CASGLEQGISYGYTF. CDR3 DNA: TGTGCTAGTGGTTTGGAACAGGGGATAAGCTATGGCTACACCTTC.

The J gene is TRBJ1-2, the V gene TRBV30, with 11 bases aligning to TRBD1. This CDR3 contains 12 residues. Trimming at V came to 3 bases and at J to 7 bases, leaving 1 base not matched to a gene. Germline lookup yields CDR1 GTSNPN and CDR2 SVGIG (reference sequence). CDR3 in DNA: TGTGCCTGGAGGGGGACAGGGGGTGGCTACACCTTC. Translated, it gives CAWRGTGGGYTF.

The chain is built from TRBV5-4 and TRBJ2-7; TRBD1 matches 8 bases. The CDR3 covers 14 residues. Looked up from germline, CDR1 is SGHNT and CDR2 is YYREEE (reference sequence). Trimming cost V 6 bases and J 2 bases; bases outside gene matches: 7. CDR3 in amino acids: CASTNRDRPYEQYF. The CDR3 DNA follows: TGTGCCAGCACCAACCGGGACAGGCCCTACGAGCAGTACTTC.

The J gene is TRBJ1-2, the V gene TRBV30; perhaps TRBD1 as D (6 bases). The CDR3 length is 12 residues. Germline CDR1 GTSNPN, CDR2 SVGIG (reference sequence). Trimming shortened V by 3 bases and J by 4 bases, and 9 bases separated the two germline ends. The CDR3: CAWRQGIYGYTF. In nucleotides, the CDR3 is TGTGCCTGGAGACAGGGTATCTATGGCTACACCTTC.

This clone was counted only a few times. The V and J genes are TRBV24-1 and TRBJ1-1, with D perhaps matching TRBD1 (6 bases). Per the germline V gene, CDR1 is KGHDR and CDR2 is SFDVKD. Trimming left V 8 bases short and J 6 bases short, with 18 bases between. CDR3 length equals 14 residues. Here the CDR3 DNA reads TGTGCCACCAAGCTCACTACAGGGTTGGCTGAAGCTTTCTTT. Translation gives CATKLTTGLAEAFF.

CDR3 in amino acids: CASSRRPGTSGDAQYF. CDR3 coding DNA: TGCGCCAGCAGCCGACGGCCCGGGACTAGCGGGGATGCGCAGTATTTT. The chain is built from TRBV4-3 and TRBJ2-3, with TRBD2 matching over 13 bases. After removal of 4 bases from V and 10 bases from J, the junction contained 11 bases not matched to a gene. Germline V gene lookup returns CDR1 LGHNA and CDR2 YSLEER. This CDR3 is 16 amino acids long.